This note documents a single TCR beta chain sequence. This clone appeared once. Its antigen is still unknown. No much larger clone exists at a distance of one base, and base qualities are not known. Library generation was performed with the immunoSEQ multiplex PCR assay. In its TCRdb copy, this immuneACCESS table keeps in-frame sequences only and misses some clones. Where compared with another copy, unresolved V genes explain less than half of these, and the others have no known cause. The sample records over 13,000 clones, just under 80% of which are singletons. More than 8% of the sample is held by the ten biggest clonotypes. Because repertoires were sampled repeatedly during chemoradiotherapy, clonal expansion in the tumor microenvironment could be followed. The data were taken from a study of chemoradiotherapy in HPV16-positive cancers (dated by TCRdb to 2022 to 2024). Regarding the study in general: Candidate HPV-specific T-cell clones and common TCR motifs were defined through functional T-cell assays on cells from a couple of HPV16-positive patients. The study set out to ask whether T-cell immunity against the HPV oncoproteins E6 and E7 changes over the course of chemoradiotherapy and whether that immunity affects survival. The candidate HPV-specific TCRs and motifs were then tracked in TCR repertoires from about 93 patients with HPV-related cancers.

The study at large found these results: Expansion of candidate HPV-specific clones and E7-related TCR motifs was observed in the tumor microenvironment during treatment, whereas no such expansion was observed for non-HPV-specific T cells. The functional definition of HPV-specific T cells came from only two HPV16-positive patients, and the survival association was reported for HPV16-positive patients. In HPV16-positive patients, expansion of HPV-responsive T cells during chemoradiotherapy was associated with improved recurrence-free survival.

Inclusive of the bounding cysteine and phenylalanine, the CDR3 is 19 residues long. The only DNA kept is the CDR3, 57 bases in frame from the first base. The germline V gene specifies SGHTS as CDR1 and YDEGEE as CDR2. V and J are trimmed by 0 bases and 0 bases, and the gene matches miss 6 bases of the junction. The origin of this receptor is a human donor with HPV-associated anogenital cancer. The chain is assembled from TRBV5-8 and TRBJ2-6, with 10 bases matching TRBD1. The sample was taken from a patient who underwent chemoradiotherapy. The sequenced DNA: TGTGCCAGCAGCTTGGTCTACGGGACAGGGGTCTCTGGGGCCAACGTCCTGACTTTC. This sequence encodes CASSLVYGTGVSGANVLTF.